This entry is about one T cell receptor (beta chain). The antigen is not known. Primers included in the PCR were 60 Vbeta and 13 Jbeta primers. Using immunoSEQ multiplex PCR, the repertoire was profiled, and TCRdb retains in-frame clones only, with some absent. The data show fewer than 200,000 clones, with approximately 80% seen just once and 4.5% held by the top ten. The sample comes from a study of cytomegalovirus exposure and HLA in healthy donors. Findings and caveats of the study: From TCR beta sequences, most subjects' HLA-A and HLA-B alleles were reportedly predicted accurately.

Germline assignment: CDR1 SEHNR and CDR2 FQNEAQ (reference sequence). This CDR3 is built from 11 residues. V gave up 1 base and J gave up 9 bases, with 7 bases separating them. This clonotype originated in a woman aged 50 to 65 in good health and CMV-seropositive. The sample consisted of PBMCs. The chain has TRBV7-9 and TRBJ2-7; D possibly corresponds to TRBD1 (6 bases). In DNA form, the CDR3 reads TGTGCCAGCAGCTTAGGAGGGGGGCAGTACTTC. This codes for CASSLGGGQYF.